This paragraph covers one T cell receptor beta chain sequence. This sample is part of a study of blood T cell repertoires in COVID-19. For the study at large: T cells, B-cell-depleted T cells, or PBMCs supplied cDNA or gDNA.

The table came from immunoSEQ multiplex PCR; TCRdb's copy has only in-frame clones and leaves some out. The repertoire has around 480,000 clones, around 88% of them found once; the top ten carry 10% to 15%. The sequence was collected from a woman aged 50 to 60 with COVID-19, enrolled during active disease. The sample was peripheral blood.

CDR3 residues: CASGFLRSSNTEAFF. CDR3 sequence (DNA): TGTGCCAGCGGGTTCTTAAGATCCTCGAACACTGAAGCTTTCTTT. The chain recombines TRBV19 with TRBJ1-1; D not certain. Germline V lookup: CDR1 LNHDA, CDR2 SQIVND (reference sequence). With 9 bases removed from V and 1 base from J, the gap between germline ends came to 18 bases. This CDR3 comprises 15 residues.